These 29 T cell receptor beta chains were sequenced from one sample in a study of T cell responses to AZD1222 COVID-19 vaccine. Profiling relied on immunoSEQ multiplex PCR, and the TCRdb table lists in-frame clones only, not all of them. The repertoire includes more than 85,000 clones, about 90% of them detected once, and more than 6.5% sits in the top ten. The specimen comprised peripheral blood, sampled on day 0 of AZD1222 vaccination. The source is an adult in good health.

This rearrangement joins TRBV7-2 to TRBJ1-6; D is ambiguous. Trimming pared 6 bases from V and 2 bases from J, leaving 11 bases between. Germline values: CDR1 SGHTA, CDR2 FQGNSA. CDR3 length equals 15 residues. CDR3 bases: TGTGCCAGCAGTAAGACTTATACCTATAATTCACCCCTCCACTTT. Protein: CASSKTYTYNSPLHF.

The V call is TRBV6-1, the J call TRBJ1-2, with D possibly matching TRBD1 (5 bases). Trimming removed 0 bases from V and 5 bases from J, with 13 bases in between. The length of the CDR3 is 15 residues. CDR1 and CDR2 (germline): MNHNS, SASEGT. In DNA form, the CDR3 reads TGTGCCAGCAGTGAAGCGCTTCGGGGGAAATATGGCTACACCTTC. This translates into CASSEALRGKYGYTF.

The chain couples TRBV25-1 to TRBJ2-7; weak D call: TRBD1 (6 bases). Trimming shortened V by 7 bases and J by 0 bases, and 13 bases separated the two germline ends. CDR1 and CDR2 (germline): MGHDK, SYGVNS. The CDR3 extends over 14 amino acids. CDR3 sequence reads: CASTGTQSSYEQYF. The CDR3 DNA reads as TGTGCCAGCACCGGGACACAGAGCTCCTACGAGCAGTACTTC.

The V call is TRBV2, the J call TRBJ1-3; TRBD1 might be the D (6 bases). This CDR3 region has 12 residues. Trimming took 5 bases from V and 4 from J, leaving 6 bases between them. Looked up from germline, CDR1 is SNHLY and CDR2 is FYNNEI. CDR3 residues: CASSQGGNTIYF. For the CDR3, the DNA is TGTGCCAGCAGTCAGGGGGGAAACACCATATATTTT.

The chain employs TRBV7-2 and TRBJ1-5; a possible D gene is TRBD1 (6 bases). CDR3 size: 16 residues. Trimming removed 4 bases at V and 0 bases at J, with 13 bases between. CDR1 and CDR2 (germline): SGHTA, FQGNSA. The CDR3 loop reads CASSSVGHSSNQPQHF. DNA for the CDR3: TGTGCCAGCAGCTCCGTGGGACATAGTAGCAATCAGCCCCAGCATTTT.

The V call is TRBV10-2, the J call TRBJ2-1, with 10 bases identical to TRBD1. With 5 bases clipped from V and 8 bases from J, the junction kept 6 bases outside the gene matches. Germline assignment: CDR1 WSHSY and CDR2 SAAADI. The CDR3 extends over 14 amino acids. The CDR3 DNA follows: TGCGCCAGCAGTCAGACAGGGGGCTGGGATGAGCAGTTCTTC. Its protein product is CASSQTGGWDEQFF.

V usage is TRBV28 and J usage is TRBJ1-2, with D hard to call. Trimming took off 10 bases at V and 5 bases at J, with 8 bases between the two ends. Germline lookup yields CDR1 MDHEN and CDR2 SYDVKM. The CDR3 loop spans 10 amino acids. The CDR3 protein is CATFIYGYTF. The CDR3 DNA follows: TGTGCCACCTTTATATATGGCTACACCTTC.

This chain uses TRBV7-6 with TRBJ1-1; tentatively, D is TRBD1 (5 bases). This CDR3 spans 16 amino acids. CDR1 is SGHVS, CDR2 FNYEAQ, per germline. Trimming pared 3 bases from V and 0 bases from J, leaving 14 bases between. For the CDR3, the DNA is TGTGCCAGCAGCTTGGGGGAGACCTGGATGAACACTGAAGCTTTCTTT. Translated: CASSLGETWMNTEAFF.

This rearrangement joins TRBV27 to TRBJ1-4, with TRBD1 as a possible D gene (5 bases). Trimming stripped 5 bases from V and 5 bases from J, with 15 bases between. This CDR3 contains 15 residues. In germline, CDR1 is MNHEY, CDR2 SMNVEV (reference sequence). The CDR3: CASSRTKRDNEKLFF. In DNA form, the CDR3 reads TGTGCCAGCAGTCGCACAAAGCGGGACAATGAAAAACTGTTTTTT. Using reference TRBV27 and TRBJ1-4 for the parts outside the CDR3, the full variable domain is EAQVTQNPRYLITVTGKKLTVTCSQNMNHEYMSWYRQDPGLGLRQIYYSMNVEVTDKGDVPEGYKVSRKEKRNFPLILESPSPNQTSLYFCASSRTKRDNEKLFFGSGTQLSVL.

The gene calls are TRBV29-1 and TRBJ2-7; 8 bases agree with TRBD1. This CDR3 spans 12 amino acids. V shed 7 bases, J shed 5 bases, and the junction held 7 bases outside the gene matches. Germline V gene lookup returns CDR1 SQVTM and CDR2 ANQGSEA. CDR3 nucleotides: TGCAGCGGGGGCAGGGGGCCCCACGAGCAGTACTTC. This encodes CSGGRGPHEQYF.

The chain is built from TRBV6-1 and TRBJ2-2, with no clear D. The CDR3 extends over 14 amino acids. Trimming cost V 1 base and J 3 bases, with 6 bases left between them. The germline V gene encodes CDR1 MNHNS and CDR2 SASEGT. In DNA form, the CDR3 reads TGTGCCAGCAGTGAAGACTCGGACACCGGGGAGCTGTTTTTT. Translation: CASSEDSDTGELFF.

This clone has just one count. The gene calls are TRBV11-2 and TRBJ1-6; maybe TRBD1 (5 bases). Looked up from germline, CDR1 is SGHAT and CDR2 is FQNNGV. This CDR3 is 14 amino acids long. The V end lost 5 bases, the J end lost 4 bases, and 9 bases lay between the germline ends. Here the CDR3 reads CASSPGRYNSPLHF. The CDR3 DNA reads TGTGCCAGCAGCCCGGGACGGTATAATTCACCCCTCCACTTT.

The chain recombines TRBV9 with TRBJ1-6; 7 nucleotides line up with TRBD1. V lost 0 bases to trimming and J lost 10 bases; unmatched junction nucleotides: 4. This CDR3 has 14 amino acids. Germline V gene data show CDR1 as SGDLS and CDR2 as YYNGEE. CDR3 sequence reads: CASSVGQGRSPLHF. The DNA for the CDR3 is TGTGCCAGCAGCGTAGGACAGGGACGCTCACCCCTCCACTTT.

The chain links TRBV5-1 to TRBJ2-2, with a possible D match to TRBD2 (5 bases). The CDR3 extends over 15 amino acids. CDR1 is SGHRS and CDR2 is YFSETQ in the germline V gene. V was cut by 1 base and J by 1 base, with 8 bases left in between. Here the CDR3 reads CASSLYGENTGELFF. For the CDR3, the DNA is TGCGCCAGCAGCTTGTACGGGGAGAACACCGGGGAGCTGTTTTTT. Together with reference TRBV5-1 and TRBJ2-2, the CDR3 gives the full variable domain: KAGVTQTPRYLIKTRGQQVTLSCSPISGHRSVSWYQQTPGQGLQFLFEYFSETQRNKGNFPGRFSGRQFSNSRSEMNVSTLELGDSALYLCASSLYGENTGELFFGEGSRLTVL.

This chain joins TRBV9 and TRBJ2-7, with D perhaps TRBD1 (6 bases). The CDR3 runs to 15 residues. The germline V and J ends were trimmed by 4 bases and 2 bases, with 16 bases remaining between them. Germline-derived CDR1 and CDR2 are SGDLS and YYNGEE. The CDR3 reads CASSPQDSQTYEQYF. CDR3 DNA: TGTGCCAGCAGCCCTCAGGACAGTCAGACCTACGAGCAGTACTTC.

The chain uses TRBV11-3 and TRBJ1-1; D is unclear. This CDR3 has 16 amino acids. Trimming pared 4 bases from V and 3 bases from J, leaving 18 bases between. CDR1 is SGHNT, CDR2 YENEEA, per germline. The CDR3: CASSSGPLGGDTEAFF. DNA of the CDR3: TGTGCCAGCAGCTCCGGCCCCTTGGGTGGGGACACTGAAGCTTTCTTT.

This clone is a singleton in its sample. Here the CDR3 DNA reads TGCGCCAGCAGATCGACAGGAGATTATGGCTACACCTTC. This translates into CASRSTGDYGYTF. This chain uses TRBV10-2 with TRBJ1-2; D is perhaps TRBD1 (6 bases). From germline, CDR1 is WSHSY and CDR2 SAAADI. This CDR3 contains 13 residues. Trimming cost V 6 bases and J 5 bases, with 13 bases left between them.

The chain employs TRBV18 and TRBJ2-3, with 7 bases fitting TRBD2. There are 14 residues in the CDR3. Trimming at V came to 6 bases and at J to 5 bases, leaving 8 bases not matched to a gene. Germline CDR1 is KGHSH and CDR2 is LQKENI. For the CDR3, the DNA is TGTGCCAGCTCGCCGGACTGGGGGGGAGATACGCAGTATTTT. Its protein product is CASSPDWGGDTQYF.

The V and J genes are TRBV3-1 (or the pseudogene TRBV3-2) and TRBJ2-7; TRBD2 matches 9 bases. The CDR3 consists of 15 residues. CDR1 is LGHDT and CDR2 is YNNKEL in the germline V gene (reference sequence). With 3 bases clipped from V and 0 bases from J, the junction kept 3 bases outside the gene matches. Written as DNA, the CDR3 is TGTGCCAGCAGCCACTTTAGCGGGGGCTCCTACGAGCAGTACTTC. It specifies CASSHFSGGSYEQYF.

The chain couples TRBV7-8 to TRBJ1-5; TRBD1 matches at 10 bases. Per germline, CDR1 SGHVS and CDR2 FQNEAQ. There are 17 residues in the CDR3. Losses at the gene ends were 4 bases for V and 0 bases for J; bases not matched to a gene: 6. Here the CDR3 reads CASSYGQGGNSNQPQHF. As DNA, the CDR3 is TGTGCCAGCAGCTACGGACAGGGGGGGAATAGCAATCAGCCCCAGCATTTT.

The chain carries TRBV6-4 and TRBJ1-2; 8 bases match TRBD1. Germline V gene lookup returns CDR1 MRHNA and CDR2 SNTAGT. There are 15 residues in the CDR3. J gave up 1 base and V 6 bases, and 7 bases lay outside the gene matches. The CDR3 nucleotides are TGTGCCAGCAGGGGACAGGCTTACGGTAACTATGGCTACACCTTC. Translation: CASRGQAYGNYGYTF.

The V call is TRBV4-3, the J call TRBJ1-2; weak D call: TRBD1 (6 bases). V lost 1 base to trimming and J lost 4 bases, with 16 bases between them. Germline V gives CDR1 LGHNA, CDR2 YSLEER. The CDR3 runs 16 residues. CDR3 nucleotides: TGCGCCAGCAGCCAAGTCGTGGGGGGCGGAAGCTATGGCTACACCTTC. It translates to CASSQVVGGGSYGYTF.

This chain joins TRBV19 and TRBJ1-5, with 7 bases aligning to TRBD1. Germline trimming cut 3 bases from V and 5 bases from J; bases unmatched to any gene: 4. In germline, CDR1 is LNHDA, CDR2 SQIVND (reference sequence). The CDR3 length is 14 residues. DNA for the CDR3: TGTGCCAGTAGTATGGGGACAGCCCATCAGCCCCAGCATTTT. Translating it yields CASSMGTAHQPQHF.

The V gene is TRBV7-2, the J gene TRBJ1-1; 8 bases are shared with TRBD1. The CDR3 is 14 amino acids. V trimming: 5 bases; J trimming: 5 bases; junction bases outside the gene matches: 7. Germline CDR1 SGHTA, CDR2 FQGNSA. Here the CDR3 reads CASSVTGGETEAFF. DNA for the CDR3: TGTGCCAGCAGCGTCACAGGGGGGGAGACTGAAGCTTTCTTT.

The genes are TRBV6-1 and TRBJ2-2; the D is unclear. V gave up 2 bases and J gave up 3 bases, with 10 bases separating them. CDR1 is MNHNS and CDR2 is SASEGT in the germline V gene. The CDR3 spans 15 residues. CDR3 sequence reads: CASSEKWGYTGELFF. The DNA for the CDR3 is TGTGCCAGCAGTGAAAAATGGGGATACACCGGGGAGCTGTTTTTT.

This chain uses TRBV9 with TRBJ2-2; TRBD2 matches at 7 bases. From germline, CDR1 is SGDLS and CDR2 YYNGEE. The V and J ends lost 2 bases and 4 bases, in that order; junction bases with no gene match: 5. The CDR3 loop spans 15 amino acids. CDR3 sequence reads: CASSVRGDFTGELFF. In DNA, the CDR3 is TGTGCCAGCAGCGTTCGGGGGGATTTCACCGGGGAGCTGTTTTTT.

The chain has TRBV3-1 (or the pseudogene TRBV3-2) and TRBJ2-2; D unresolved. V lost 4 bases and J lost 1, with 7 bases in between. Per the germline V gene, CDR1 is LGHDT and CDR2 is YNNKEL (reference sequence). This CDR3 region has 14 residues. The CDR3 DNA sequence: TGTGCCAGCAGCCCCCAGGTGAACACCGGGGAGCTGTTTTTT. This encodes CASSPQVNTGELFF.

CDR3 region: CASSPRVWSPLHF. In DNA, the CDR3 is TGTGCCAGCAGCCCCCGCGTCTGGTCACCCCTCCACTTT. The rearrangement uses TRBV27 and TRBJ1-6; D remains unclear. The CDR3 has 13 residues. Germline values: CDR1 MNHEY, CDR2 SMNVEV (reference sequence). V was cut by 6 bases and J by 10 bases, with 13 bases left in between.

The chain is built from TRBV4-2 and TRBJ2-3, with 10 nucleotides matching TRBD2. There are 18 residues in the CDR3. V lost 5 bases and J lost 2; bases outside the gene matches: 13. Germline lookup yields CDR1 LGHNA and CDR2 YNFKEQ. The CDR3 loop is CASSTRGSGGPLTDTQYF. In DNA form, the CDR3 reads TGTGCCAGCAGCACCCGGGGTAGCGGGGGGCCCCTCACAGATACGCAGTATTTT.